The 32 T cell receptor beta chains given below trace back to one sample, sequenced in a study of shared clonotypes between healthy human individuals. The table came from immunoSEQ multiplex PCR; TCRdb's copy has only in-frame clones and leaves some out. The sample carries about 1 million clones, approximately 70% recorded once. The sequencing sample was made of memory CD4+ T cells sorted from blood. Subset indicated: CD45RA-negative fraction. The receptor set was obtained from a man between 18 and 35 years old in good health.

This clone was recorded many times. The genes are TRBV5-1 and TRBJ2-7; D is possibly TRBD2 (5 bases). The V gene's germline CDR1 is SGHRS and CDR2 YFSETQ. Trimming cost V 0 bases and J 2 bases, with 6 bases left between them. This CDR3 comprises 13 residues. CDR3 sequence: CASSLGTPYEQYF. The DNA of the CDR3 is TGCGCCAGCAGCTTGGGGACTCCCTACGAGCAGTACTTC.

The V and J genes are TRBV5-1 and TRBJ2-3; 10 bases match TRBD1. The CDR3 totals 19 residues. In germline, CDR1 is SGHRS, CDR2 YFSETQ. V lost 4 bases and J lost 2; bases outside the gene matches: 16. The DNA of the CDR3 is TGCGCCAGCAGCACCGGGACAGGGGCTTTGGGGGTTTCCACAGATACGCAGTATTTT. Protein: CASSTGTGALGVSTDTQYF.

This chain joins TRBV9 and TRBJ1-3, with TRBD1 matching 8 bases. The CDR3 has 16 amino acids. Losses at the gene ends were 2 bases for V and 0 bases for J; bases not matched to a gene: 4. CDR1 and CDR2 from the germline V gene are SGDLS and YYNGEE. CDR3 nucleotides: TGTGCCAGCAGCGTCAGGGGGCTATCCTCTGGAAACACCATATATTTT. Translated, it gives CASSVRGLSSGNTIYF.

This clone has only one observation. The rearrangement uses TRBV5-6 and TRBJ2-5; D might be TRBD2 (6 bases). The CDR3 runs to 13 residues. Trimming shortened V by 4 bases and J by 11 bases, and 18 bases separated the two germline ends. The germline CDR1 and CDR2 sequences are SGHDT and YYEEEE. The CDR3 sequence: CASSPRRGSEQYF. CDR3 coding DNA: TGTGCCAGCAGCCCCCGGAGGGGCTCGGAGCAGTACTTC.

This clone has only a few counts. This chain connects TRBV6-5 to TRBJ1-6; no clear D gene. Germline-derived CDR1 and CDR2 are MNHEY and SVGAGI. This CDR3 region has 14 residues. The V and J ends lost 0 bases and 13 bases respectively, with 13 bases between them. DNA for the CDR3: TGTGCCAGCAGTTACTCTCCCTCGTCTGGGCCCCTCCACTTT. Its translation: CASSYSPSSGPLHF.

V gene TRBV7-2 combines with J gene TRBJ2-3; D possibly uses TRBD1 or TRBD2 (7 bases each). Germline V lookup: CDR1 SGHTA, CDR2 FQGNSA. V lost 4 bases to trimming and J lost 4 bases, with 21 bases between them. The CDR3 is 17 residues long. CDR3 loop: CASSSGPGRGQADTQYF. For the CDR3, the DNA is TGTGCCAGCAGCTCCGGGCCGGGGAGGGGGCAGGCAGATACGCAGTATTTT.

The chain has TRBV27 and TRBJ1-5, with D unclear. Germline V gene lookup returns CDR1 MNHEY and CDR2 SMNVEV (reference sequence). V lost 5 bases to trimming and J lost 5 bases, with 13 bases between them. The CDR3 runs 14 residues. In nucleotides, the CDR3 is TGTGCCAGCAGTCCCGCCCCGACCTATCAGCCCCAGCATTTT. Protein: CASSPAPTYQPQHF.

V usage is TRBV10-3 and J usage is TRBJ1-5, with 11 nucleotides matching TRBD1. CDR1 and CDR2 from the germline V gene are ENHRY and SYGVKD. The CDR3 has 15 amino acids. With 3 bases clipped from V and 5 bases from J, the junction kept 3 bases outside the gene matches. The CDR3 region has the DNA TGTGCCATCAGTGACTGGGGACAGGGGGATCAGCCCCAGCATTTT. Its protein product is CAISDWGQGDQPQHF.

The chain recombines TRBV9 with TRBJ2-3, with TRBD2 identical over 10 bases. V was clipped by 4 bases and J by 2 bases; unmatched bases: 13. CDR3 length equals 18 residues. Looked up from germline, CDR1 is SGDLS and CDR2 is YYNGEE. CDR3 sequence: CASSPRGSGGALTDTQYF. In DNA form, the CDR3 reads TGTGCCAGCAGCCCCCGAGGAAGCGGGGGGGCCCTCACAGATACGCAGTATTTT.

This chain uses TRBV2 with TRBJ2-6; D uncertain. The CDR3 totals 16 residues. V was shortened by 7 bases and J by 0 bases, with 13 bases between the two germline ends. Germline loops: CDR1 SNHLY, CDR2 FYNNEI. CDR3 in amino acids: CASTINGLSGANVLTF. The CDR3 bases are TGTGCCAGCACTATCAACGGCCTCTCTGGGGCCAACGTCCTGACTTTC.

Only a few counts were recorded for this clone. The V call is TRBV15, the J call TRBJ2-1, with TRBD2 matching over 12 bases. From germline, CDR1 is LNHNV and CDR2 YYDKDF (reference sequence). This CDR3 has 16 amino acids. V shed 0 bases, J shed 7 bases, and the junction held 4 bases outside the gene matches. In nucleotides, the CDR3 is TGTGCCACCAGCAGAGAGGGGACTAGCGGGTTAAATGAGCAGTTCTTC. The encoded protein is CATSREGTSGLNEQFF. Full variable domain (remainder filled in from reference TRBV15 and TRBJ2-1): DAMVIQNPRYQVTQFGKPVTLSCSQTLNHNVMYWYQQKSSQAPKLLFHYYDKDFNNEADTPDNFQSRRPNTSFCFLDIRSPGLGDTAMYLCATSREGTSGLNEQFFGPGTRLTVL.

This clone showed up just a few times. The rearrangement joins TRBV5-6 to TRBJ2-3; D is possibly TRBD1 or TRBD2 (5 bases each). The germline gives CDR1 SGHDT, CDR2 YYEEEE. V was shortened by 0 bases and J by 3 bases, with 11 bases between the two germline ends. The CDR3 has 15 residues. Here the CDR3 reads CASSLVRDATDTQYF. CDR3 DNA: TGTGCCAGCAGCTTGGTTCGGGACGCAACAGATACGCAGTATTTT.

This clone has a single count. The chain employs TRBV20-1 and TRBJ2-5; possible D gene TRBD1, 6 bases. Per the germline V gene, CDR1 is DFQATT and CDR2 is SNEGSKA (reference sequence). Deletions cut 5 bases from V and 2 bases from J, with 6 bases between. This CDR3 spans 11 amino acids. The CDR3 nucleotides are TGCAGTGCTGGACAGCAAGAGACCCAGTACTTC. It yields the protein CSAGQQETQYF.

This chain joins TRBV28 and TRBJ1-6, with 11 bases lining up with TRBD1. The junction had 5 bases not matched to a gene; V was cut back by 6 bases and J by 7 bases. The germline V gene encodes CDR1 MDHEN and CDR2 SYDVKM. The CDR3 extends over 15 amino acids. DNA for the CDR3: TGTGCCAGCAGATCGGACAGGGGGCGAAATTCACCCCTCCACTTT. It translates to CASRSDRGRNSPLHF.

This rearrangement joins TRBV4-1 to TRBJ2-2, with D possibly matching TRBD2 (5 bases). V dropped 8 bases and J dropped 2 bases, with 15 bases sitting between them. This CDR3 has 15 amino acids. Germline CDR1 and CDR2: MGHRA and YSYEKL. Here the CDR3 reads CASGGPMSNTGELFF. The CDR3 DNA reads as TGCGCCAGCGGCGGGCCGATGTCCAACACCGGGGAGCTGTTTTTT.

The chain carries TRBV29-1 and TRBJ2-7; D may match TRBD1 or TRBD2 (5 bases each). Germline lookup yields CDR1 SQVTM and CDR2 ANQGSEA. V was shortened by 6 bases and J by 3 bases, with 15 bases between the two germline ends. The CDR3 loop spans 13 amino acids. The DNA of the CDR3 is TGCAGCGTAGTGGGGGAGTACCTCTACGAGCAGTACTTC. Its protein is CSVVGEYLYEQYF.

This chain links TRBV28 with TRBJ1-1; tentative D call: TRBD1 (5 bases). Germline CDR1 MDHEN, CDR2 SYDVKM. The CDR3 is made up of 12 amino acids. V lost 1 base, J lost 11 bases, and 11 bases lay in between. The CDR3 nucleotides read TGTGCCAGCAGTTTATTGGGGGAGATGGCTTTCTTT. It codes for CASSLLGEMAFF. The full variable domain, completed using reference TRBV28 and TRBJ1-1, is DVKVTQSSRYLVKRTGEKVFLECVQDMDHENMFWYRQDPGLGLRLIYFSYDVKMKEKGDIPEGYSVSREKKERFSLILESASTNQTSMYLCASSLLGEMAFFGQGTRLTVV.

A remark on this clone: The same CDR3 is also encoded by other DNA sequences in this sample. This chain links TRBV6-5 with TRBJ2-3; D may be TRBD2 (6 bases). The germline V gene encodes CDR1 MNHEY and CDR2 SVGAGI. The CDR3 is made up of 11 amino acids. The V gene lost 8 bases and the J gene lost 4 bases, with 7 bases spanning the gap. CDR3 nucleotides: TGTGCCAGCCGGGGGTCAGATACGCAGTATTTT. Amino acids: CASRGSDTQYF.

This clone appeared once. CDR3 sequence: CASNKGTGGSSGANVLTF. CDR3 nucleotide sequence: TGTGCCAGCAATAAGGGCACAGGGGGGAGCTCTGGGGCCAACGTCCTGACTTTC. The J gene is TRBJ2-6, the V gene TRBV2, with 8 bases aligning to TRBD1. Trimming took 7 bases from V and 0 from J; bases not matched to a gene: 11. This CDR3 is 18 amino acids long. From germline, CDR1 is SNHLY and CDR2 FYNNEI.

As concerns this clone: Other DNA variants within this sample encode the same CDR3. The V gene is TRBV5-1, the J gene TRBJ2-7; D is unclear. V was cut by 1 base and J by 0 bases, with 8 bases left in between. The CDR3 extends over 14 amino acids. Germline V gene sequence: CDR1 SGHRS, CDR2 YFSETQ. The CDR3 DNA reads as TGCGCCAGCAGCTTGAGTACGGGCTCCTACGAGCAGTACTTC. Protein sequence: CASSLSTGSYEQYF.

The table lists this clone with a count of one. The chain couples TRBV29-1 to TRBJ2-7, with D possibly called TRBD1 or TRBD2 (7 bases each). The ends were cut back, 6 bases at V and 1 base at J, with 22 bases in the middle. This CDR3 spans 16 amino acids. Germline CDR1 SQVTM, CDR2 ANQGSEA. This CDR3 is CSVTPGGSGASYEQYF. For the CDR3, the DNA is TGCAGCGTGACTCCAGGGGGAAGCGGGGCTTCCTACGAGCAGTACTTC.

V is TRBV19 and J is TRBJ2-3; TRBD1 is a possible D gene (5 bases). V lost 6 bases and J lost 7, with 11 bases in between. This CDR3 is built from 12 residues. Germline-derived CDR1 and CDR2 are LNHDA and SQIVND (reference sequence). The CDR3 DNA reads as TGTGCCAGTAGCCGAGACAGTCATACGCAGTATTTT. As protein: CASSRDSHTQYF.

This chain joins TRBV9 and TRBJ2-5; 8 bases agree with TRBD1. J gave up 4 bases and V 2 bases, and 10 bases lay outside the gene matches. Germline V CDR1 and CDR2: SGDLS, YYNGEE. The CDR3 sequence is 16 residues long. The DNA for the CDR3 is TGTGCCAGCAGCGTTAACCAGGGGGCAGGAATAGAGACCCAGTACTTC. Encoded protein: CASSVNQGAGIETQYF.

This clone was found a few times. This rearrangement joins TRBV29-1 to TRBJ2-3; no definite D call. Trimming shortened V by 8 bases and J by 9 bases, and 18 bases separated the two germline ends. The CDR3 sequence is 12 residues long. Germline values: CDR1 SQVTM, CDR2 ANQGSEA. This chain's CDR3 is CSSKDRARTQYF. The DNA for the CDR3 is TGCAGCTCCAAGGATCGAGCGAGGACGCAGTATTTT.

This clone has just a few counts. The genes are TRBV5-6 and TRBJ1-1, with a tentative D call TRBD1 (5 bases). The CDR3 is made up of 14 amino acids. Germline CDR1 reads SGHDT; CDR2 reads YYEEEE. V gave up 1 base and J gave up 11 bases, with 18 bases separating them. CDR3 sequence reads: CASSLRGARGEAFF. Here the CDR3 DNA reads TGTGCCAGCAGCTTGCGAGGGGCCCGCGGGGAGGCTTTCTTT.

This clone was seen only once. The genes are TRBV27 and TRBJ2-5, with D possibly being TRBD1 (6 bases). V was clipped by 2 bases and J by 3 bases, with 13 bases between them. The length of the CDR3 is 15 residues. Germline CDR1 and CDR2: MNHEY and SMNVEV (reference sequence). The CDR3 protein is CASSLQGRGEETQYF. In nucleotides, the CDR3 is TGTGCCAGCAGTTTACAGGGGAGAGGTGAAGAGACCCAGTACTTC.

This clone was seen once. V is TRBV18 and J is TRBJ2-5, with D possibly TRBD1 on 6 matching bases. With 2 bases removed from V and 1 base from J, the gap between germline ends came to 11 bases. The CDR3 covers 15 residues. Germline CDR1 reads KGHSH; CDR2 reads LQKENI. The CDR3 region has the DNA TGTGCCAGCTCACCAGGACCAGGGGTCCAAGAGACCCAGTACTTC. Its protein is CASSPGPGVQETQYF.

The chain has TRBV18 and TRBJ2-7; 11 positions match TRBD2. This CDR3 has 17 residues. Trimming removed 0 bases from V and 5 bases from J; junction bases left unmatched: 9. Germline V CDR1 and CDR2: KGHSH, LQKENI. The CDR3 DNA is TGTGCCAGCTCACCACCGGGGACTAGCGGAGGGGGCCACGAGCAGTACTTC. Translated, it gives CASSPPGTSGGGHEQYF.

The chain carries TRBV7-8 and TRBJ2-7; TRBD2 agrees at 10 bases. Trimming at V came to 5 bases and at J to 3 bases, leaving 7 bases not matched to a gene. Germline V gene data show CDR1 as SGHVS and CDR2 as FQNEAQ. This CDR3 is built from 15 residues. The CDR3 sequence: CASSGRLAGSYEQYF. The CDR3 region has the DNA TGTGCCAGCAGCGGGAGACTAGCGGGTAGCTACGAGCAGTACTTC.

This clone was observed a single time. This rearrangement joins TRBV9 to TRBJ1-3, with a tentative D call TRBD1 (5 bases). In germline, CDR1 is SGDLS, CDR2 YYNGEE. The V end was cut by 4 bases, the J end by 0 bases, with 11 bases between. This CDR3 comprises 15 residues. The CDR3 nucleotides read TGTGCCAGCAGCACCGACAGCTTCTCTGGAAACACCATATATTTT. It specifies CASSTDSFSGNTIYF.

The V call is TRBV6-1, the J call TRBJ2-7; perhaps TRBD2 as D (7 bases). The CDR3 covers 14 residues. Germline V gene sequence: CDR1 MNHNS, CDR2 SASEGT. V was trimmed by 7 bases and J by 0 bases, leaving 13 bases between them. The CDR3 region has the DNA TGTGCCAGCAAAGGGGGAGGGAACTCCTACGAGCAGTACTTC. It codes for CASKGGGNSYEQYF.

About this clone itself: In the same sample, other DNA sequences code for this CDR3. The chain recombines TRBV5-1 with TRBJ2-5; D gene ambiguous. V was clipped by 3 bases and J by 2 bases, with 5 bases between them. CDR1 is SGHRS, CDR2 YFSETQ, per germline. CDR3 size: 12 residues. The CDR3 loop reads CASSSGQETQYF. CDR3 DNA sequence: TGCGCCAGCAGCTCTGGGCAAGAGACCCAGTACTTC. The full variable domain, in which reference TRBV5-1 and TRBJ2-5 provide the parts outside the CDR3, is KAGVTQTPRYLIKTRGQQVTLSCSPISGHRSVSWYQQTPGQGLQFLFEYFSETQRNKGNFPGRFSGRQFSNSRSEMNVSTLELGDSALYLCASSSGQETQYFGPGTRLLVL.